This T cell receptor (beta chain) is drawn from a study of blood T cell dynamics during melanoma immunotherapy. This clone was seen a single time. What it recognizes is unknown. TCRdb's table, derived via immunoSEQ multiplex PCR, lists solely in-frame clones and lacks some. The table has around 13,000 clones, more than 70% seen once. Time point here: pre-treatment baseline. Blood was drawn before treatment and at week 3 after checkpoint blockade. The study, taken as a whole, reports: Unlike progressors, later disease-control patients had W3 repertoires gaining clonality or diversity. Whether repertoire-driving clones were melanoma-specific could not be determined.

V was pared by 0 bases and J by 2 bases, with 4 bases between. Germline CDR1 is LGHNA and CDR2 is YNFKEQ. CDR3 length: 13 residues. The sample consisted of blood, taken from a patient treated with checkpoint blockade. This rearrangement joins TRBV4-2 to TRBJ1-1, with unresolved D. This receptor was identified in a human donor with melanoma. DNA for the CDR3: TGTGCCAGCAGCCAAGATTTAAACACTGAAGCTTTCTTT. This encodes CASSQDLNTEAFF.